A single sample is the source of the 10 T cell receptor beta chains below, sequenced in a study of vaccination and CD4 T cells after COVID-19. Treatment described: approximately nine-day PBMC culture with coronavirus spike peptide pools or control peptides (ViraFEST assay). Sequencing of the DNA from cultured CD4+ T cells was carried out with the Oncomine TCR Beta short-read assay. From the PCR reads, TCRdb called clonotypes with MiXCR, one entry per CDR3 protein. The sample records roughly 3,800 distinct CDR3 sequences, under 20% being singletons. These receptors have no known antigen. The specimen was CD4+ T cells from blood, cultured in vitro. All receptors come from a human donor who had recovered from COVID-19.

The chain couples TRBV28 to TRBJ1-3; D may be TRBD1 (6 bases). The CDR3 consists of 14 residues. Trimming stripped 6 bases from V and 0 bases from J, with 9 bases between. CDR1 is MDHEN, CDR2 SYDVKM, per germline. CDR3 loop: CASRVDSSGNTIYF. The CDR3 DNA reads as TGTGCCAGCAGAGTGGACAGCTCTGGAAACACCATATATTTT.

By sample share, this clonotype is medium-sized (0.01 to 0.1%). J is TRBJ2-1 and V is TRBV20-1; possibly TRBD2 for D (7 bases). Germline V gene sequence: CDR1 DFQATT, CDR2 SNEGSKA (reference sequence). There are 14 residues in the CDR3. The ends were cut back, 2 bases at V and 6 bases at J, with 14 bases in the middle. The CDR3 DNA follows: TGCAGTGCTAGATTGAGGGGGGGCCTCAATGAGCAGTTCTTC. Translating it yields CSARLRGGLNEQFF.

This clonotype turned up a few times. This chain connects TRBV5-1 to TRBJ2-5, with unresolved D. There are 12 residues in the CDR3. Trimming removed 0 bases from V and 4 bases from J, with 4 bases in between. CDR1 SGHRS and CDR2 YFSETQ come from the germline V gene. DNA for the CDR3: TGCGCCAGCAGCTTGGGTTCAGAGACCCAGTACTTC. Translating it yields CASSLGSETQYF. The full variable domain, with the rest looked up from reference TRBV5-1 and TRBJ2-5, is KAGVTQTPRYLIKTRGQQVTLSCSPISGHRSVSWYQQTPGQGLQFLFEYFSETQRNKGNFPGRFSGRQFSNSRSEMNVSTLELGDSALYLCASSLGSETQYFGPGTRLLVL.

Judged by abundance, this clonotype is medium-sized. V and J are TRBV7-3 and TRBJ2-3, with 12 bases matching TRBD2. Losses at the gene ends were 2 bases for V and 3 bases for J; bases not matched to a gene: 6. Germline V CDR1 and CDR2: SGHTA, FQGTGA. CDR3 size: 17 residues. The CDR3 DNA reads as TGTGCCAGCAGCTTATGGTCGCTAGCGGGGGGGACAGATACGCAGTATTTT. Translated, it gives CASSLWSLAGGTDTQYF. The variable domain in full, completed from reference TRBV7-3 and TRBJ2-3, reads GAGVSQTPSNKVTEKGKYVELRCDPISGHTALYWYRQSLGQGPEFLIYFQGTGAADDSGLPNDRFFAVRPEGSVSTLKIQRTERGDSAVYLCASSLWSLAGGTDTQYFGPGTRLTVL.

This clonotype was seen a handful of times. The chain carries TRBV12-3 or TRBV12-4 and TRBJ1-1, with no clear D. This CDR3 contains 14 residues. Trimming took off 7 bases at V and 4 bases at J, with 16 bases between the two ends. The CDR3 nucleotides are TGTGCCAGCACCAACCTACTGGGGAGCACTGAAGCTTTCTTT. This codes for CASTNLLGSTEAFF.

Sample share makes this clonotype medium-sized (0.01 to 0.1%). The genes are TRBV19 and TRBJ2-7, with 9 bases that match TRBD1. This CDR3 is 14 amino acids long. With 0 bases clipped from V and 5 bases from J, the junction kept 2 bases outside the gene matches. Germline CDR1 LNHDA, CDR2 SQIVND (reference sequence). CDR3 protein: CASSIEDRGHEQYF. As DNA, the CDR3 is TGTGCCAGTAGTATAGAGGACAGGGGCCACGAGCAGTACTTC. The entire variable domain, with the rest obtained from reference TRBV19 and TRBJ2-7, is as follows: DGGITQSPKYLFRKEGQNVTLSCEQNLNHDAMYWYRQDPGQGLRLIYYSQIVNDFQKGDIAEGYSVSREKKESFPLTVTSAQKNPTAFYLCASSIEDRGHEQYFGPGTRLTVT.

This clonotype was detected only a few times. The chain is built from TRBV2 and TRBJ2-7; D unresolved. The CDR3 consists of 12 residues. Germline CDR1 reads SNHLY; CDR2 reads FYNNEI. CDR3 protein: CATGWGSYEQYF. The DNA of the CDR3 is TGTGCGACCGGTTGGGGCTCCTACGAGCAGTACTTC.

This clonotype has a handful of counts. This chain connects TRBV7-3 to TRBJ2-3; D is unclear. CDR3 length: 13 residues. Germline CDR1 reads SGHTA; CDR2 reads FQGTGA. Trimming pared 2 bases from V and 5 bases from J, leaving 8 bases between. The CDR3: CASSLRSQDTQYF. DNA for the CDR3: TGTGCCAGCAGCTTACGGTCCCAAGATACGCAGTATTTT.

This chain's CDR3 is CATGRARDRAPDTQYF. CDR3 DNA sequence: TGTGCCACCGGAAGAGCGAGGGACAGGGCCCCAGATACGCAGTATTTT. This chain connects TRBV19 to TRBJ2-3; 9 nucleotides agree with TRBD1. This CDR3 has 16 residues. The V gene end was trimmed by 10 bases and the J gene end by 4 bases; junction bases not matched to a gene: 15. In germline, CDR1 is LNHDA, CDR2 SQIVND (reference sequence).

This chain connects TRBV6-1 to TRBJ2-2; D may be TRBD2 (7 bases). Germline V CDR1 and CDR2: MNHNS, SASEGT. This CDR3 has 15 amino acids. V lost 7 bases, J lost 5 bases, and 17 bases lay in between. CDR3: CASIGRGGGTGELFF. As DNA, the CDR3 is TGTGCCAGCATCGGAAGGGGGGGAGGGACCGGGGAGCTGTTTTTT.